This entry features one TCR beta chain sequence. Assay used: immunoSEQ multiplex PCR; TCRdb lists only in-frame clones, some missing. This sample has about 1.1 million clones, with about 80% found just once. These data belong to a study of shared clonotypes between healthy human individuals. J was trimmed by 4 bases and V by 5 bases; bases with no gene match: 9. CDR1 is SGHVS, CDR2 FNYEAQ, per germline. The CDR3 spans 15 residues. The receptor's source is a man aged 18 to 29 in good health. Some clones in this sample may be carry-over from other donors' samples. This chain connects TRBV7-6 to TRBJ1-2, with 8 bases matching TRBD1. Sequenced: memory CD4+ T cells from PBMCs. Subset indicated: CD45RA-negative fraction. DNA of the CDR3: TGTGCCAGCAGCCCGTCGGCAGGGGGCGGCTATGGCTACACCTTC. It codes for CASSPSAGGGYGYTF.